The 20 T cell receptor beta chains below all came from one sample that was sequenced in a study of beta chain features in type 1 diabetes. No antigens are known for them. Sequencing targeted expressed TCRB transcripts, as all isolated RNA had been reverse transcribed. Libraries were prepared by immunoSEQ multiplex PCR; TCRdb keeps only in-frame clonotypes and omits some of them. Of hundreds of thousands of clones in the sample, roughly an eighth were seen once. Study-wide results and limits: Type 1 diabetes patients had TCRB CDR3s that were shorter (moderately but significantly so) in all four CD4+ subsets.

Sequencing was done on a sample of naive CD4+ T cells from blood. The receptors here all came from a man in his late teens or twenties with type 1 diabetes.

V usage is TRBV11-1 and J usage is TRBJ2-3, with TRBD1 identical over 7 bases. This CDR3 comprises 15 residues. The V and J ends lost 3 bases and 3 bases, in that order; junction bases with no gene match: 6. Germline values: CDR1 SGHAT, CDR2 FQDESV (reference sequence). CDR3 sequence reads: CASSFMTGYTDTQYF. The DNA of the CDR3 is TGTGCCAGCAGCTTCATGACAGGGTATACAGATACGCAGTATTTT.

The V call is TRBV9, the J call TRBJ1-5, with 7 bases lining up with TRBD1. Looked up from germline, CDR1 is SGDLS and CDR2 is YYNGEE. This CDR3 is 15 amino acids long. After removal of 3 bases from V and 3 bases from J, the junction contained 6 bases not matched to a gene. The CDR3 DNA is TGTGCCAGCAGCGCCGGGACAGTGATCAATCAGCCCCAGCATTTT. Encoded protein: CASSAGTVINQPQHF. Based on the CDR3 plus reference TRBV9 and TRBJ1-5, the full variable domain is DSGVTQTPKHLITATGQRVTLRCSPRSGDLSVYWYQQSLDQGLQFLIQYYNGEERAKGNILERFSAQQFPDLHSELNLSSLELGDSALYFCASSAGTVINQPQHFGDGTRLSIL.

This clone was observed a few times. The chain recombines TRBV6-5 with TRBJ2-1; D is ambiguous. The CDR3 covers 12 residues. V lost 6 bases and J 8 bases, leaving 11 bases between the germline ends. Germline lookup yields CDR1 MNHEY and CDR2 SVGAGI. This chain's CDR3 is CASSSYQDEQFF. CDR3 coding DNA: TGTGCCAGCAGCTCCTATCAAGATGAGCAGTTCTTC.

The J gene is TRBJ2-5, the V gene TRBV5-1; TRBD1 might be the D (6 bases). The CDR3 is made up of 15 amino acids. Germline CDR1 SGHRS, CDR2 YFSETQ. V lost 6 bases and J lost 5, with 20 bases in between. The CDR3 region is CASTKGPGVAETQYF. The CDR3 DNA follows: TGCGCCAGCACCAAAGGGCCAGGGGTGGCGGAGACCCAGTACTTC.

This clone came up a few times. The J gene is TRBJ2-6, the V gene TRBV7-9; D perhaps matches TRBD1 (5 bases). This CDR3 is built from 17 residues. V gave up 2 bases and J gave up 0 bases, with 11 bases separating them. Germline assignment: CDR1 SEHNR and CDR2 FQNEAQ (reference sequence). DNA of the CDR3: TGTGCCAGCAGCTTAAGCAGGGCGAGCTCTGGGGCCAACGTCCTGACTTTC. This codes for CASSLSRASSGANVLTF.

The V call is TRBV6-5, the J call TRBJ2-6; no definite D call. This CDR3 comprises 14 residues. The V end lost 9 bases, the J end lost 3 bases, and 12 bases lay between the germline ends. Germline V CDR1 and CDR2: MNHEY, SVGAGI. CDR3: CASSQLLGANVLTF. In DNA, the CDR3 is TGTGCCAGTAGCCAGCTCCTTGGGGCCAACGTCCTGACTTTC.

This clone was found a few times. The gene calls are TRBV18 and TRBJ1-2, with 9 bases aligning to TRBD1. Unmatched junction bases numbered 9, after V lost 6 bases and J lost 4 bases. The CDR3 is 15 amino acids. Germline assignment: CDR1 KGHSH and CDR2 LQKENI. CDR3 loop: CASSYPGTGSYGYTF. As DNA, the CDR3 is TGTGCCAGCTCCTACCCCGGGACAGGGAGCTATGGCTACACCTTC.

V gene TRBV7-9 combines with J gene TRBJ2-3; tentatively, D is TRBD1 (5 bases). V was shortened by 0 bases and J by 4 bases, with 5 bases between the two germline ends. CDR3 length: 13 amino acids. The germline gives CDR1 SEHNR, CDR2 FQNEAQ (reference sequence). CDR3 bases: TGTGCCAGCAGCTTAGCGGGGCCAGATACGCAGTATTTT. Translated, it gives CASSLAGPDTQYF.

This clone has just a few counts. This chain connects TRBV7-3 to TRBJ2-3; 8 nucleotides line up with TRBD1. Germline CDR1 and CDR2: SGHTA and FQGTGA. The CDR3 consists of 16 residues. Trimming took 2 bases from V and 5 from J; bases not matched to a gene: 9. CDR3 sequence: CASSLVGGQGKDTQYF. For the CDR3, the DNA is TGTGCCAGCAGCTTAGTCGGCGGACAGGGAAAAGATACGCAGTATTTT.

The table lists this clone with a few counts. The same CDR3 arises from other DNA sequences in this sample as well. The chain combines TRBV30 with TRBJ2-7, with D uncertain. V gave up 1 base and J gave up 4 bases, with 5 bases separating them. Germline V lookup: CDR1 GTSNPN, CDR2 SVGIG (reference sequence). This CDR3 has 11 amino acids. CDR3 nucleotide sequence: TGTGCCTGGAGTGGATCTTACGAGCAGTACTTC. Protein: CAWSGSYEQYF.

This clone was seen a few times. The V call is TRBV28, the J call TRBJ2-3; D is perhaps TRBD1 (7 bases). The germline V and J ends were trimmed by 5 bases and 7 bases, with 16 bases remaining between them. CDR3 length: 14 amino acids. Germline V gene sequence: CDR1 MDHEN, CDR2 SYDVKM. CDR3 sequence (DNA): TGTGCCAGCAGTGGAGCAGGGGGGAGAAATACGCAGTATTTT. It is translated as CASSGAGGRNTQYF.

There are a few counts of this clone. Other nucleotide sequences in the sample specify the same CDR3. This chain joins TRBV18 and TRBJ2-5; D call uncertain. This CDR3 spans 14 amino acids. Looked up from germline, CDR1 is KGHSH and CDR2 is LQKENI. The V end lost 3 bases, the J end lost 0 bases, and 8 bases lay between the germline ends. DNA of the CDR3: TGTGCCAGCTCACCTAGACAAGACCAAGAGACCCAGTACTTC. Protein product: CASSPRQDQETQYF.

The V gene is TRBV9, the J gene TRBJ2-7; 7 bases align to TRBD2. Per the germline V gene, CDR1 is SGDLS and CDR2 is YYNGEE. This CDR3 comprises 15 residues. V lost 0 bases to trimming and J lost 2 bases; unmatched junction nucleotides: 5. The CDR3 bases are TGTGCCAGCAGCGTAGAAAGCGGGGAGACCTACGAGCAGTACTTC. Protein product: CASSVESGETYEQYF.

This clone has more than one count but fewer than ten. The chain couples TRBV9 to TRBJ2-1, with 8 bases lining up with TRBD2. The CDR3 runs 16 residues. From germline, CDR1 is SGDLS and CDR2 YYNGEE. The ends lost 5 bases at V and 4 bases at J; junction bases unmatched: 11. The CDR3 region is CASSPFAGGIYNEQFF. The CDR3 bases are TGTGCCAGCAGTCCCTTTGCGGGGGGTATATACAATGAGCAGTTCTTC.

This clone was seen only a few times. This chain connects TRBV7-2 to TRBJ2-1, with 7 nucleotides matching TRBD2. CDR1 and CDR2 from the germline V gene are SGHTA and FQGNSA. Unmatched junction bases numbered 5, after V lost 5 bases and J lost 1 base. The CDR3 is made up of 15 amino acids. The CDR3 sequence: CASSPMGGSYNEQFF. Here the CDR3 DNA reads TGTGCCAGCAGCCCCATGGGGGGGTCCTACAATGAGCAGTTCTTC. Complete variable domain (other parts from reference TRBV7-2 and TRBJ2-1): GAGVSQSPSNKVTEKGKDVELRCDPISGHTALYWYRQSLGQGLEFLIYFQGNSAPDKSGLPSDRFSAERTGGSVSTLTIQRTQQEDSAVYLCASSPMGGSYNEQFFGPGTRLTVL.

The rearrangement uses TRBV5-1 and TRBJ1-5; D gene uncertain. This CDR3 has 17 amino acids. Trimming pared 0 bases from V and 9 bases from J, leaving 22 bases between. Germline lookup yields CDR1 SGHRS and CDR2 YFSETQ. The CDR3 here is CASSLGPGSMFPGPQHF. The CDR3 bases are TGCGCCAGCAGCTTGGGTCCGGGTTCCATGTTTCCAGGGCCCCAGCATTTT.

The chain is built from TRBV27 and TRBJ2-3, with D uncertain. There are 16 residues in the CDR3. Trimming pared 5 bases from V and 3 bases from J, leaving 18 bases between. Per germline, CDR1 MNHEY and CDR2 SMNVEV (reference sequence). As DNA, the CDR3 is TGTGCCAGCAGTCTCCGACCGACTCTAAGGACAGATACGCAGTATTTT. This gives the protein CASSLRPTLRTDTQYF.

This clone showed up just a few times. The J gene is TRBJ1-1, the V gene TRBV5-4; possibly TRBD1 for D (5 bases). Trimming stripped 0 bases from V and 4 bases from J, with 16 bases between. The V gene's germline CDR1 is SGHNT and CDR2 YYREEE (reference sequence). The CDR3 is 16 amino acids. The CDR3 nucleotides are TGTGCCAGCAGCTTGGACCCGGGCCAGGGCAGCACTGAAGCTTTCTTT. Residues: CASSLDPGQGSTEAFF. Complete variable domain (other parts from reference TRBV5-4 and TRBJ1-1): ETGVTQSPTHLIKTRGQQVTLRCSSQSGHNTVSWYQQALGQGPQFIFQYYREEENGRGNFPPRFSGLQFPNYSSELNVNALELDDSALYLCASSLDPGQGSTEAFFGQGTRLTVV.

Note on this clone: Other nucleotide sequences from this sample produce the same CDR3. The chain is built from TRBV7-9 and TRBJ2-1; TRBD2 matches at 11 bases. The CDR3 runs 15 residues. CDR1 and CDR2 (germline): SEHNR, FQNEAQ (reference sequence). V was pared by 4 bases and J by 4 bases, with 3 bases of the junction left unmatched. CDR3 protein: CASSSGTSGYNEQFF. In DNA form, the CDR3 reads TGTGCCAGCAGCTCCGGGACTAGCGGATACAATGAGCAGTTCTTC.

This clone was counted between two and nine times. This chain links TRBV2 with TRBJ2-4; D call uncertain. The V gene's germline CDR1 is SNHLY and CDR2 FYNNEI. The germline V and J ends were trimmed by 3 bases and 1 base, with 7 bases remaining between them. The CDR3 extends over 14 amino acids. For the CDR3, the DNA is TGTGCCAGCAGTGATACCGGGGCCAAAAACATTCAGTACTTC. This codes for CASSDTGAKNIQYF.